This TCR beta chain was found in a study of cytomegalovirus exposure and HLA in healthy donors. The CDR3 is 14 residues long. Trimming removed 7 bases from V and 1 base from J, with 11 bases in between. The germline gives CDR1 SGHRS, CDR2 YFSETQ. Remarks on this clone: Its target is not known.

Only in-frame clones appear in the TCRdb table, and some are missing; sequencing was by immunoSEQ multiplex PCR. The sample holds around 260,000 clones, less than 95% seen once. General study findings and limits: The study listed under 200 cytomegalovirus-associated TCR beta chains. Accounts indicate the classifier identified cytomegalovirus status with strong specificity and sensitivity.

The sequence was collected from a woman aged 25 to 39 in good health and CMV-seronegative. Sequencing was done on a sample of PBMCs. J is TRBJ2-2 and V is TRBV5-1, with D uncertain. CDR3 residues: CASWTQGNTGELFF. For the CDR3, the DNA is TGCGCCAGCTGGACCCAAGGGAACACCGGGGAGCTGTTTTTT.